The source of this T cell receptor (beta chain) is a study of monozygotic twins with inflammatory bowel disease. This CDR3 region has 15 residues. The germline V gene encodes CDR1 MDHEN and CDR2 SYDVKM. With the 5' RACE reads reprocessed, TCRdb shows one record per CDR3 protein and no DNA. The sample's table shows about 160,000 distinct CDR3 sequences. This rearrangement joins TRBV28 to TRBJ2-5; absent DNA, TCRdb's TRBD1 call cannot be checked. What was sequenced was blood. This receptor was obtained from a human donor with ulcerative colitis or Crohn's disease, or a healthy co-twin of an affected twin (not recorded which). CDR3 region: CASSSTGGSLETQYF. The full variable domain, rest sourced from reference TRBV28 and TRBJ2-5, is DVKVTQSSRYLVKRTGEKVFLECVQDMDHENMFWYRQDPGLGLRLIYFSYDVKMKEKGDIPEGYSVSREKKERFSLILESASTNQTSMYLCASSSTGGSLETQYFGPGTRLLVL.